The 7 T cell receptor beta chains given below trace back to one sample, sequenced in a study of beta chain features in type 1 diabetes. Overall study results and limits: Moderate but significant shortening of TCRB CDR3s was recorded in all four CD4+ subsets from Type 1 diabetes patients.

Reverse transcribing all isolated RNA meant expressed TCRB transcripts were sequenced. TCRdb keeps only in-frame clones here, not all; method: immunoSEQ multiplex PCR. The table records a few hundred thousand clones, around 15% of them present only once. These receptors' targets are unknown. The sample was naive CD4+ T cells from blood. These receptors were collected from a man younger than 45 with type 1 diabetes.

The V call is TRBV4-1, the J call TRBJ1-5, with D possibly matching TRBD1 (5 bases). The V end lost 2 bases, the J end lost 3 bases, and 11 bases lay between the germline ends. Germline CDR1 and CDR2: MGHRA and YSYEKL. The CDR3 totals 15 residues. The CDR3 region is CASSQLGLLNQPQHF. The CDR3 nucleotides are TGCGCCAGCAGCCAATTGGGACTGCTCAATCAGCCCCAGCATTTT.

The rearrangement uses TRBV29-1 and TRBJ1-2; D may be TRBD1 (6 bases). This CDR3 spans 13 amino acids. Per the germline V gene, CDR1 is SQVTM and CDR2 is ANQGSEA. Trimming removed 7 bases at V and 8 bases at J, with 20 bases between. The DNA for the CDR3 is TGCAGCGGTCGTGAAGACAGGTATAGCGGCTACACCTTC. Residues: CSGREDRYSGYTF.

This clone has just a few counts. The chain combines TRBV29-1 with TRBJ2-7; D not resolved. Looked up from germline, CDR1 is SQVTM and CDR2 is ANQGSEA. V dropped 6 bases and J dropped 1 base, with 10 bases sitting between them. The CDR3 runs 12 residues. CDR3 in amino acids: CSVKRTSYEQYF. In DNA, the CDR3 is TGCAGCGTCAAGCGCACTTCCTACGAGCAGTACTTC.

The chain carries TRBV6-6 and TRBJ2-4, with D uncertain. Germline values: CDR1 MNHNY, CDR2 SVGAGI (reference sequence). The CDR3 covers 14 residues. Trimming shortened V by 6 bases and J by 5 bases, and 14 bases separated the two germline ends. CDR3 DNA: TGTGCCAGCAGCCCCCCTAGGCGAGAAAACATTCAGTACTTC. It is translated as CASSPPRRENIQYF.

The chain is built from TRBV5-4 and TRBJ2-7; D unresolved. CDR3 length: 13 residues. CDR1 is SGHNT and CDR2 is YYREEE in the germline V gene (reference sequence). Trimming removed 7 bases at V and 1 base at J, with 12 bases between. The CDR3 nucleotides read TGTGCCAGCGCTGGGCCGGGTTCCTACGAGCAGTACTTC. Translating gives CASAGPGSYEQYF.

The V gene is TRBV19, the J gene TRBJ2-1, with 11 bases matching TRBD2. This CDR3 is 16 amino acids long. Germline-derived CDR1 and CDR2 are LNHDA and SQIVND (reference sequence). J lost 0 bases, V lost 7 bases, and 5 bases had no gene match. The CDR3, as DNA: TGTGCCAGTACCGGGACTAGCGGAAGCTCCTACAATGAGCAGTTCTTC. Its protein product is CASTGTSGSSYNEQFF.

This clone was observed a few times. The rearrangement uses TRBV10-2 and TRBJ2-5; the match to TRBD1 covers 8 bases. V dropped 3 bases and J dropped 5; count of bases not matched to a gene: 8. CDR3 size: 15 residues. The germline V gene has CDR1 WSHSY and CDR2 SAAADI. The CDR3 here is CASSDGQGVSETQYF. The DNA for the CDR3 is TGCGCCAGCAGTGATGGACAGGGCGTTAGCGAGACCCAGTACTTC.